What follows describes a single TCR beta chain. Its antigen remains unidentified. Qualities for individual bases were not recorded, and no much larger clone is one base off. Whole blood was collected in K2EDTA tubes by collaborating institutions according to the institutions' own protocols. For TCRbeta analysis, collaborators shipped samples as frozen whole blood, isolated PBMCs, or DNA extracted from either of those sample types. As encoded in the germline V gene, CDR1 is SGHAT while CDR2 is FQNNGV. The CDR3 has 15 amino acids, counting the end cysteine and phenylalanine. This entry keeps only the CDR3 DNA: 45 bases, framed from base 1. Trimming costs V 5 bases and J 9 bases, and their ends lie 23 bases apart. The data are from a study of blood T cell repertoires in COVID-19 (dated by TCRdb to 2020 to 2021). In terms of the full investigation: Samples from collaborators originated in the United States, Italy and Spain and spanned both the acute and convalescent phases of COVID-19. Nearly every sample came with metadata listing a de-identified subject ID, COVID-19 status, age in years and sex. The material from the prospective study consisted of cDNA or gDNA derived from T cells, B-cell-depleted T cells, or PBMCs. The dataset comprised deeply sampled blood TCRbeta repertoires from subjects exposed to, actively infected with, or recovered from COVID-19. Where available, HLA class I and class II types were taken from metadata supplied by the sample provider and were not determined by assay-based typing. The repertoires were released in a freely available public database intended as a resource for research on the immune response to SARS-CoV-2. The samples were drawn from the first 160 participants of the ongoing ImmuneRACE study and from 1,254 subjects provided by 6 global collaborators.

TCRbeta CDR3 regions were amplified from genomic DNA using the immunoSEQ Assay, a bias-controlled multiplex PCR. The original pipeline was this. Nucleated cell counts per sample were estimated from amplification of reference gene primers within the assay. Sequence reads were collapsed and filtered to measure the absolute abundance of every unique TCRbeta CDR3 rearrangement. For each sample, productive Simpson clonality was calculated by taking the square root of Simpson's diversity index across productive rearrangements. As stored in TCRdb, this immuneACCESS dataset retains in-frame rearrangements with V and J assigned. A fraction of the clones does not appear; measured against another copy, unresolved V genes explain less than half of the discrepancy, and the remainder lacks a known reason. Clone size and V and J calls were adopted from that table, with D and trimming inferred from the DNA. The sample contains more than 65,000 clones, 87% of them found a single time. Around 5.1% of the sample is held by the ten biggest clonotypes.

The research as a whole found: How much clinical and demographic metadata was included differed by source and by participant, and the metadata was provided uncurated.

Sequencing was carried out using peripheral blood. Recombination linked TRBV11-2 to TRBJ2-7, with a tentative D gene TRBD2 over 6 matching bases. The source of this sequence is a woman over 75 with active or convalescent COVID-19. The nucleotide sequence is given as TGTGCCAGCAGCGCCCATCCGCGCGGGCAAGCGGGGCAGTACTTC. This gives the protein CASSAHPRGQAGQYF. Here the CDR3 is joined to the reference TRBV11-2 and TRBJ2-7 genes, and the full variable domain is: EAGVAQSPRYKIIEKRQSVAFWCNPISGHATLYWYQQILGQGPKLLIQFQNNGVVDDSQLPKDRFSAERLKGVDSTLKIQPAKLEDSAVYLCASSAHPRGQAGQYFGPGTRLTVT.